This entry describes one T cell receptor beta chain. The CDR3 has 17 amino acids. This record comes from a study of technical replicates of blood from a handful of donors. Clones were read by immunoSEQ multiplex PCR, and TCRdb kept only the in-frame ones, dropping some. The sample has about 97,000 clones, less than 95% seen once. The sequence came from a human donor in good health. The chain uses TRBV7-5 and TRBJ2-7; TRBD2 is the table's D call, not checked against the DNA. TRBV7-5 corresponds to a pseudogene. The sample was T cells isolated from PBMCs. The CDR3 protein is CVRSLNCQLGASYEQYF. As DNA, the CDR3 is TGTGTCAGAAGCTTAAATTGCCAGCTCGGAGCCTCTTACGAGCAGTACTTC.